This T cell receptor beta chain was identified in a study of PD-1 blockade in mismatch repair-deficient tumors. Study overall: Patients had over ten mismatch repair-deficient cancer types and were previously treated and progressing.

This clone has only a few counts. Its antigen is not identified. Every patient had mismatch repair deficiency by PCR or immunohistochemistry. TCRs were sequenced from three patients responding to pembrolizumab. This CDR3 has 13 residues. Germline V CDR1 and CDR2: GTSNPN, SVGIG (reference sequence). V gave up 4 bases and J gave up 5 bases, with 15 bases separating them. Study-wide findings and caveats: Rapid post-treatment expansion, then contraction, generally preceding radiologic response, marked tumor-resident clones.

Sequencing was performed with immunoSEQ multiplex PCR; in TCRdb, only in-frame clones are kept and a portion is missing. The data show tens of thousands of clones, over 75% seen once. The receptor was isolated from an adult with mismatch repair-deficient cancer. This sample comprised peripheral blood, obtained 12 weeks after starting pembrolizumab. The chain links TRBV30 to TRBJ2-7, with D tentatively TRBD1 (6 bases). CDR3 loop: CAWTQQGRHEQYF. The CDR3 DNA reads TGTGCCTGGACTCAACAGGGTCGACACGAGCAGTACTTC. Full variable domain (outside the CDR3, taken from reference TRBV30 and TRBJ2-7): SQTIHQWPATLVQPVGSPLSLECTVEGTSNPNLYWYRQAAGRGLQLLFYSVGIGQISSEVPQNLSASRPQDRQFILSSKKLLLSDSGFYLCAWTQQGRHEQYFGPGTRLTVT.